This T cell receptor beta chain was recovered during a study of Ad26.COV2.S vaccination and SARS-CoV-2 variants (dated by TCRdb to about 2021). About the full investigation: Vaccine-arm donors were drawn from COV1001, a multicentre, randomized, double-blind, placebo-controlled phase I-IIa trial of Ad26.COV2.S in healthy adults. Sequencing of the TCRbeta repertoire served to evaluate the specificity and breadth of SARS-CoV-2-reactive T cell receptors following Ad26.COV2.S vaccination. A total of roughly 32 samples were included in the TCR-sequenced set, comprising roughly 19 Ad26.COV2.S vaccine recipients, 5 placebo recipients and 8 SARS-CoV-2 convalescent individuals. Blinding of investigators to trial group allocation was maintained during experiments and outcome assessment. Participants in the trial were split at random into five groups of five each, receiving low-dose or high-dose Ad26.COV2.S once or twice, or else placebo on both occasions. Ad26.COV2.S was given intramuscularly at 5x10^10 or 1x10^11 viral particles, as a single shot or as two shots 56 days apart.

This sample's treatment or condition label indicates: about 20 received Ad26.COV2.S at low or high dose, single or two shots; five or six received placebo; per-sample allocation not given. Repertoires of vaccine and placebo recipients were sequenced from samples taken on day 63 after the first injection. Between 29 July and 7 August 2020, Cohort 1b enrolled around 25 adults aged 18-55 years at one site in Boston, USA. Ad26.COV2.S was a replication-incompetent adenovirus type 26 vector that expressed a prefusion-stabilized SARS-CoV-2 spike protein derived from the original Wuhan strain. Regarding this clone: The antigen it recognizes is unknown. Qualities for individual bases were not recorded, and no much larger clone is one base off.

Broad study findings and their caveats: After vaccination, substantial breadth of spike-specific CD8+ and CD4+ T cell responses was reported. It was noted by the authors that total T cell responses may have been underestimated by the TCR breadth and depth analyses. The study was not powered for comparison of responses between vaccine doses or regimens. Compared with placebo recipients, Ad26.COV2.S recipients showed higher spike-specific TCR breadth (P = 0.0014). Vaccine and placebo recipients had similar non-spike TCR breadth, a finding consistent with the vaccine containing only spike.

The immunoSEQ Assay was the method used to sequence TCRbeta CDR3 regions. After extraction, genomic DNA underwent amplification by bias-controlled multiplex PCR, followed by high-throughput sequencing. On the study's bioinformatics: To quantify the absolute abundance of every unique TCRbeta CDR3 region, sequences were collapsed and filtered. Usable DNA was measured by amplifying reference genes present in all nucleated cells, and TCRbeta template counts were normalized to that usable DNA to estimate T cell fraction. Repertoire TCRs were annotated as SARS-CoV-2-specific by exact matching of V gene, CDR3 amino acid sequence and J gene to a known reactive TCR set. MIRA supplied the reference SARS-CoV-2 TCR set, which was filtered for enrichment in COVID-19-positive ImmuneCODE repertoires so that public or cross-reactive TCRs were removed. Using the MIRA antigens, annotated TCRs were further analysed by specific ORF or by position within an ORF. Breadth was defined as the number of annotated unique rearrangements divided by the total number of unique productive rearrangements, and depth was defined as the summed frequency of the annotated unique rearrangements. Group comparisons of TCR breadth used two-sided Wilcoxon rank-sum tests. TCRdb carries this immuneACCESS record with in-frame sequences only. Its versions omit some clonotypes, under half of them owing to an unresolved V gene in the studies checked, with the rest unexplained. That table furnishes V, J and clone size, whereas the DNA furnished D and trimming. The sample data list around 340,000 clones, and roughly 90% of these were observed just once. In total, the top ten clones hold over 8.5% of the sample.

V is trimmed back by 5 bases and J by 3 bases, and the junction contains 2 bases that no gene match accounts for. CDR1 and CDR2, per the germline V gene (reference sequence), are SGHAT and FQDESV. The CDR3 runs 15 amino acids, cysteine and phenylalanine included. The sequence is cut down to CDR3 DNA, 45 bases in frame from base 1. The chain employs TRBV11-1 and TRBJ2-1, with 12 central nucleotides matching TRBD2. The TCR was taken from a person aged 18-65 years who received the Ad26.COV2.S COVID-19 vaccine or a placebo. The input for sequencing was peripheral blood, taken in a trial of Ad26.COV2.S vaccine versus placebo. The CDR3 protein: CASSALAGGYNEQFF. In nucleotide form, the sequence is TGTGCCAGCAGCGCACTAGCGGGAGGCTACAATGAGCAGTTCTTC.